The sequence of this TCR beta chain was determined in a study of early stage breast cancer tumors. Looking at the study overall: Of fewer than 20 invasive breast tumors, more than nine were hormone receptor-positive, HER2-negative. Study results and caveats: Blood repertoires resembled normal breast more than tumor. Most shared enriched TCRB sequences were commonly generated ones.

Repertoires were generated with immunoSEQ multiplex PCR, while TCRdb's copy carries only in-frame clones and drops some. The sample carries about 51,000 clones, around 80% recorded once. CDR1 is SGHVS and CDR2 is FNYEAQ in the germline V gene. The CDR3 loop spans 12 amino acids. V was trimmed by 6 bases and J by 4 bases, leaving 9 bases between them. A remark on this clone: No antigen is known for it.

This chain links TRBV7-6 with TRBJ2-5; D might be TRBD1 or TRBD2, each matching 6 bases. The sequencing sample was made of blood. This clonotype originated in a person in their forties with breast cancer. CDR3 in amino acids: CASSRGRETQYF. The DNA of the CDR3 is TGTGCCAGCAGTCGGGGGCGAGAGACCCAGTACTTC.